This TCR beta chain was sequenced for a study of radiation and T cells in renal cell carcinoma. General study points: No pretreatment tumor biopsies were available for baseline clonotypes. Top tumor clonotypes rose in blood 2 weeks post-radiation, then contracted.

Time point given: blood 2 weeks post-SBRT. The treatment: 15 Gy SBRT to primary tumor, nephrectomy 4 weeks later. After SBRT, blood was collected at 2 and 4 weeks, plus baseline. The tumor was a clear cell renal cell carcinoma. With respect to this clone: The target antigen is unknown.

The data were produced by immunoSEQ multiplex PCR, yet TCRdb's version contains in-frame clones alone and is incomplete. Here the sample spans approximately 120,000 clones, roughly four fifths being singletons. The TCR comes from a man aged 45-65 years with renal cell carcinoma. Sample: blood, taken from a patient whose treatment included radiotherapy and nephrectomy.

In DNA, the CDR3 is TGTGCCAGCAGTTCAACAGGGGACAGTTCACCCCTCCACTTT. It yields the protein CASSSTGDSSPLHF. This chain connects TRBV6-6 to TRBJ1-6; 7 bases are a match to TRBD1. This CDR3 has 14 amino acids. With V trimmed by 4 bases and J by 9 bases, 6 bases remained unmatched. Per the germline V gene, CDR1 is MNHNY and CDR2 is SVGAGI (reference sequence).